These 22 T cell receptor beta chains were sequenced from one sample in a study of regulatory T cells in long-lasting Graves disease. Time point described: newly diagnosed GD, antithyroid drugs for less than 3 months. The TCR library was made from RNA extracted from PBMCs. Arm-PCR of CDR3 regions and iRepertoire HTBI primers were the basis on which TCR beta libraries were built. TCRdb passed the multiplex PCR reads through MiXCR, listing each CDR3 protein once. In the table there are some 460,000 distinct CDR3 sequences, about 16% of which are singletons. These records were also assigned to another study, of T cells in Graves' hyperthyroidism and ophthalmopathy.

The specimen comprised peripheral blood mononuclear cells (PBMCs), sampled at new diagnosis, from a patient treated with antithyroid drugs. The receptor set was obtained from a man aged 35 to 55 with Graves disease.

This clonotype was seen repeatedly, ten times or more. The J gene is TRBJ2-7, the V gene TRBV27; 8 nucleotides line up with TRBD1. V trimming: 3 bases; J trimming: 3 bases; junction bases outside the gene matches: 7. The CDR3 length is 15 residues. Germline V CDR1 and CDR2: MNHEY, SMNVEV (reference sequence). The CDR3 spells CASSFSGTGYYEQYF. The DNA of the CDR3 is TGTGCCAGCAGTTTCTCCGGGACAGGATACTACGAGCAGTACTTC.

The J gene is TRBJ2-7, the V gene TRBV4-1, with TRBD1 as a possible D gene (5 bases). The germline gives CDR1 MGHRA, CDR2 YSYEKL. CDR3 length: 16 amino acids. V gave up 0 bases and J gave up 0 bases, with 12 bases separating them. The CDR3 protein is CASSQEQVLSSYEQYF. In DNA form, the CDR3 reads TGCGCCAGCAGCCAAGAACAGGTATTGAGCTCCTACGAGCAGTACTTC.

This clonotype was picked up many times. The rearrangement links TRBV10-3 to TRBJ2-5; 8 bases fit TRBD2. CDR1 and CDR2 from the germline V gene are ENHRY and SYGVKD. The trim removed 2 bases at V and 1 base at J, leaving 3 bases unmatched. This CDR3 region has 15 residues. Here the CDR3 reads CAISESGSGQETQYF. The CDR3 DNA sequence: TGTGCCATCAGTGAGAGCGGGAGTGGCCAAGAGACCCAGTACTTC.

CDR3 sequence: CSVSGTRVLYEQYF. The CDR3 DNA reads as TGCAGCGTTTCTGGGACTCGCGTACTCTACGAGCAGTACTTC. The chain combines TRBV29-1 with TRBJ2-7; perhaps TRBD2 as D (6 bases). The CDR3 has 14 amino acids. Deletions cut 5 bases from V and 3 bases from J, with 17 bases between. Germline loops: CDR1 SQVTM, CDR2 ANQGSEA.

This clonotype was recorded at least ten times. The rearrangement links TRBV6-1 to TRBJ1-2; D is unresolved. V shed 4 bases and J shed 9 bases, with 9 bases lying between them. Per the germline V gene, CDR1 is MNHNS and CDR2 is SASEGT. The CDR3 runs to 11 residues. The CDR3 loop is CASSGHVSYTF. CDR3 coding DNA: TGTGCCAGCAGTGGTCACGTGAGCTACACCTTC.

This clonotype was observed at least ten times. This chain's CDR3 is CASSLVPSGRSGDTQYF. The CDR3 bases are TGTGCCAGCAGTTTAGTCCCTAGCGGGAGGTCTGGAGATACGCAGTATTTT. This rearrangement joins TRBV28 to TRBJ2-3; TRBD2 matches 11 bases. This CDR3 contains 17 residues. Germline CDR1 is MDHEN and CDR2 is SYDVKM. Unmatched junction bases numbered 9, after V lost 2 bases and J lost 5 bases.

J is TRBJ2-4 and V is TRBV13, with TRBD2 identical over 9 bases. The ends lost 0 bases at V and 2 bases at J; junction bases unmatched: 5. Germline values: CDR1 PRHDT, CDR2 FYEKMQ (reference sequence). This CDR3 is 17 amino acids long. CDR3 loop: CASSLGGAGGTKNIQYF. Here the CDR3 DNA reads TGTGCCAGCAGCTTAGGTGGAGCGGGAGGTACCAAAAACATTCAGTACTTC.

The chain joins TRBV28 to TRBJ2-3; 12 bases agree with TRBD2. Unmatched junction bases numbered 21, after V lost 5 bases and J lost 6 bases. Germline lookup yields CDR1 MDHEN and CDR2 SYDVKM. The CDR3 is 20 residues long. CDR3 sequence reads: CASSTRGGTSGSTKPDTQYF. In nucleotides, the CDR3 is TGTGCCAGCAGTACCCGAGGGGGGACTAGCGGGTCTACAAAACCTGATACGCAGTATTTT.

This clonotype was seen ten or more times. The CDR3 DNA reads as TGTGCCAGCAGTCCGATGGGAAGGTTTGGAGCTTTCTTT. This encodes CASSPMGRFGAFF. The J gene is TRBJ1-1, the V gene TRBV28; D is undetermined. Germline CDR1 and CDR2: MDHEN and SYDVKM. The CDR3 is 13 amino acids. Trimming took off 5 bases at V and 10 bases at J, with 17 bases between the two ends.

Ten or more counts support this clonotype. The chain has TRBV18 and TRBJ2-7; D gene ambiguous. V was shortened by 2 bases and J by 1 base, with 15 bases between the two germline ends. The germline CDR1 and CDR2 sequences are KGHSH and LQKENI. The CDR3 is made up of 16 amino acids. The chain's CDR3 is CASSPVGLVGSYEQYF. Written as DNA, the CDR3 is TGTGCCAGCTCACCAGTTGGATTGGTGGGGTCCTACGAGCAGTACTTC.

This clonotype has ten or more counts. The CDR3 bases are TGTGCCAGCTCACCACGAGCTATGGAGACCCAGTACTTC. This translates into CASSPRAMETQYF. V and J are TRBV18 and TRBJ2-5; no firm D call. V was trimmed by 1 base and J by 5 bases, leaving 8 bases between them. The CDR3 has 13 amino acids. Per germline, CDR1 KGHSH and CDR2 LQKENI.

This clonotype was recorded at least ten times. The chain is built from TRBV11-2 and TRBJ2-1; D possibly corresponds to TRBD1 (6 bases). Germline V gene data show CDR1 as SGHAT and CDR2 as FQNNGV. CDR3 length: 14 residues. Trimming took off 5 bases at V and 10 bases at J, with 18 bases between the two ends. In nucleotides, the CDR3 is TGTGCCAGCAGCCAGGCGTCAGGGGTAGGAGAGCAGTTCTTC. Translated, it gives CASSQASGVGEQFF.

This chain links TRBV25-1 with TRBJ1-3; D call uncertain. Trimming removed 6 bases from V and 0 bases from J, with 9 bases in between. Germline CDR1 is MGHDK and CDR2 is SYGVNS. The CDR3 is made up of 14 amino acids. For the CDR3, the DNA is TGTGCCAGCAGAAGCTACAACTCTGGAAACACCATATATTTT. As protein: CASRSYNSGNTIYF. The complete variable domain, with remaining parts taken from reference TRBV25-1 and TRBJ1-3, reads EADIYQTPRYLVIGTGKKITLECSQTMGHDKMYWYQQDPGMELHLIHYSYGVNSTEKGDLSSESTVSRIRTEHFPLTLESARPSHTSQYLCASRSYNSGNTIYFGEGSWLTVV.

This clonotype was counted many times. The chain has TRBV15 and TRBJ2-7; D is unresolved. This CDR3 comprises 15 residues. The V and J ends lost 4 bases and 3 bases respectively, with 16 bases between them. Germline CDR1 LNHNV, CDR2 YYDKDF (reference sequence). The CDR3 spells CATSIRLTPNYEQYF. CDR3 DNA: TGTGCCACCAGCATTAGGCTTACCCCCAACTACGAGCAGTACTTC.

The V gene is TRBV20-1, the J gene TRBJ2-1; tentative D call: TRBD1 (6 bases). V was clipped by 5 bases and J by 13 bases, with 18 bases between them. Germline assignment: CDR1 DFQATT and CDR2 SNEGSKA (reference sequence). This CDR3 region has 12 residues. Here the CDR3 DNA reads TGCAGTGCTCGAAACAGGGAGAGGCAACAGTTCTTC. Protein product: CSARNRERQQFF.

The chain links TRBV5-5 to TRBJ1-3; the D is unclear. From germline, CDR1 is SGHKS and CDR2 YYEKEE (reference sequence). The CDR3 sequence is 14 residues long. The V gene lost 2 bases and the J gene lost 7 bases, with 13 bases spanning the gap. The CDR3: CASSLSTSGNTIYF. The CDR3 DNA follows: TGTGCCAGCAGCTTATCTACAAGTGGGAACACCATATATTTT.

Notes on this clonotype: A read error likely explains this, since a far larger clone differs by one base. The chain combines TRBV20-1 with TRBJ2-4; 11 bases line up with TRBD1. Germline-derived CDR1 and CDR2 are DFQATT and SNEGSKA (reference sequence). The CDR3 covers 16 residues. The CDR3 protein is CSANGQGARGSNEQCF. CDR3 DNA sequence: TGCAGTGCTAACGGACAGGGGGCCCGGGGCTCTAATGAGCAGTGCTTC.

In its sample, this clonotype was seen many times. DNA of the CDR3: TGTGCCAGCAGCGTAGGGGTCGACAGCGTGACCGGGGAGCTGTTTTTT. Amino acids: CASSVGVDSVTGELFF. The chain joins TRBV9 to TRBJ2-2; possibly TRBD1 for D (5 bases). CDR1 is SGDLS and CDR2 is YYNGEE in the germline V gene. Trimming cost V 0 bases and J 5 bases, with 14 bases left between them. This CDR3 region has 16 residues.

This clonotype has ten or more counts. The V call is TRBV28, the J call TRBJ1-1; D not resolved. Per the germline V gene, CDR1 is MDHEN and CDR2 is SYDVKM. CDR3 size: 14 residues. V shed 4 bases and J shed 1 base, with 10 bases lying between them. The CDR3 spells CASSSPTENTEAFF. The CDR3 bases are TGTGCCAGCAGTTCCCCCACAGAGAACACTGAAGCTTTCTTT.

The sample holds a few counts of this clonotype. The chain recombines TRBV20-1 with TRBJ2-3; 11 bases are a match to TRBD2. This CDR3 contains 16 residues. The ends lost 5 bases at V and 5 bases at J; junction bases unmatched: 12. CDR1 DFQATT and CDR2 SNEGSKA come from the germline V gene (reference sequence). CDR3 bases: TGCAGTGCTCCCCCGTCTAGCGGGAGGAGTGGAGATACGCAGTATTTT. Its translation is CSAPPSSGRSGDTQYF.

The rearrangement uses TRBV29-1 and TRBJ2-1; 15 bases are a match to TRBD2. The germline CDR1 and CDR2 sequences are SQVTM and ANQGSEA. V lost 3 bases and J lost 10; bases outside the gene matches: 7. The CDR3 runs to 15 residues. CDR3 protein: CSVEKGLAGGGEQFF. The CDR3 DNA is TGCAGCGTTGAGAAGGGACTAGCGGGAGGTGGCGAGCAGTTCTTC.

The chain links TRBV19 to TRBJ1-2; D might be TRBD1 (6 bases). Germline lookup yields CDR1 LNHDA and CDR2 SQIVND (reference sequence). The CDR3 runs to 15 residues. V dropped 4 bases and J dropped 4 bases, with 16 bases sitting between them. The CDR3 DNA follows: TGTGCCAGTAGTACGATATCACAGGGCGGCTATGGCTACACCTTC. Protein sequence: CASSTISQGGYGYTF. Full variable domain (missing parts from reference TRBV19 and TRBJ1-2): DGGITQSPKYLFRKEGQNVTLSCEQNLNHDAMYWYRQDPGQGLRLIYYSQIVNDFQKGDIAEGYSVSREKKESFPLTVTSAQKNPTAFYLCASSTISQGGYGYTFGSGTRLTVV.